Listed below are T cell receptor beta chains from one sample, sequenced in a study of cytomegalovirus exposure and HLA in healthy donors. Clones were read by immunoSEQ multiplex PCR, and TCRdb kept only the in-frame ones, dropping some. The data show 100,000 to 150,000 clones, 89% seen once. The specimen was PBMCs. The origin of the receptors is a woman under 30 in good health and CMV-seronegative. Both conserved end residues are part of each CDR3. The D gene is left open where the match is weak. For some rows the clone size is stated as once, few or many, or as a class when expanded; others skip it.

V gene: TRBV4-3
D gene: .
J gene: TRBJ2-7
clone size: few
CDR3 DNA: TGCGCCAGCAGCCAAGATTGGGGGGAATTACGGCAGTACTTC
CDR3 protein: CASSQDWGELRQYF

V gene: TRBV6-5
D gene: TRBD1
J gene: TRBJ1-1
clone size: .
CDR3 DNA: TGTGCCAGCAGTCCCGACAGGGCCACTGAAGCTTTCTTT
CDR3 protein: CASSPDRATEAFF

V gene: TRBV4-3
D gene: .
J gene: TRBJ2-1
clone size: .
CDR3 DNA: TGCGCCAGCAGCCAGGGGTGGTGGGAGCCGAGTAATGAGCAGTTCTTC
CDR3 protein: CASSQGWWEPSNEQFF

V gene: TRBV6-4
D gene: TRBD2
J gene: TRBJ2-1
clone size: .
CDR3 DNA: TGTGCCAGTTCCTTCGGACGGGAGGGCCACGAGCAGTTCTTC
CDR3 protein: CASSFGREGHEQFF

V gene: TRBV19
D gene: TRBD1
J gene: TRBJ1-1
clone size: .
CDR3 DNA: TGTGCCAGTGGGGGACAGTTAGACACTGAAGCTTTCTTT
CDR3 protein: CASGGQLDTEAFF

V gene: TRBV6-5
D gene: .
J gene: TRBJ1-1
clone size: .
CDR3 DNA: TGTGCCAGCAGTTCCCCGGGGACACCAGAAGCTTTCTTT
CDR3 protein: CASSSPGTPEAFF

V gene: TRBV29-1
D gene: TRBD2
J gene: TRBJ2-3
clone size: .
CDR3 DNA: TGCAGCGTTGAGAGAATAGCGGGGCCTATCACAGATACGCAGTATTTT
CDR3 protein: CSVERIAGPITDTQYF

V gene: TRBV30
D gene: TRBD1
J gene: TRBJ1-2
clone size: few
CDR3 DNA: TGTGCCTGGACAACAGGGGGCGGCTATGGCTACACCTTC
CDR3 protein: CAWTTGGGYGYTF

V gene: TRBV6-4
D gene: .
J gene: TRBJ2-2
clone size: .
CDR3 DNA: TGTGCCAGCAGTGAAGGCGGGCATTCTGGGGAGCTGTTTTTT
CDR3 protein: CASSEGGHSGELFF

V gene: TRBV7-2
D gene: TRBD1
J gene: TRBJ1-2
clone size: .
CDR3 DNA: TGTGCCAGCAGCCCCCGACAGGGGAACTATGGCTACACCTTC
CDR3 protein: CASSPRQGNYGYTF

V gene: TRBV7-8
D gene: TRBD1
J gene: TRBJ1-5
clone size: .
CDR3 DNA: TGTGCCAGCAGCTTAACCCCACCGGGACAGCATCAGCCCCAGCATTTT
CDR3 protein: CASSLTPPGQHQPQHF

V gene: TRBV6-6
D gene: .
J gene: TRBJ1-2
clone size: few
CDR3 DNA: TGTGCCAGCAGAAGGACTGTGGACTACACCTTC
CDR3 protein: CASRRTVDYTF

V gene: TRBV6-5
D gene: TRBD2
J gene: TRBJ2-1
clone size: .
CDR3 DNA: TGTGCCAGCAGTTACCTTACTAGCGGGAGTACGGATGAGCAGTTCTTC
CDR3 protein: CASSYLTSGSTDEQFF

V gene: TRBV6-5
D gene: .
J gene: TRBJ1-2
clone size: .
CDR3 DNA: TGTGCCAGCAGCCACGGTGGCGGTGAATTTTATGGCTACACCTTC
CDR3 protein: CASSHGGGEFYGYTF

V gene: TRBV10-3
D gene: TRBD2
J gene: TRBJ2-7
clone size: once
CDR3 DNA: TGTGCCATCAAGGAGCGGGAGGCCTCGTACGAGCAGTACTTC
CDR3 protein: CAIKEREASYEQYF

V gene: TRBV15
D gene: .
J gene: TRBJ1-3
clone size: .
CDR3 DNA: TGTGCCACCAGCAGAGCCAGCTCTGGAAACACCATATATTTT
CDR3 protein: CATSRASSGNTIYF

V gene: TRBV19
D gene: .
J gene: TRBJ1-2
clone size: .
CDR3 DNA: TGTGCCAGTAGTATAGATGAGACAGAGTACTACTATGGCTACACCTTC
CDR3 protein: CASSIDETEYYYGYTF

V gene: TRBV19
D gene: .
J gene: TRBJ1-5
clone size: .
CDR3 DNA: TGTGCCAGTAGTATAGGAGGGTATAGCAATCAGCCCCAGCATTTT
CDR3 protein: CASSIGGYSNQPQHF

V gene: TRBV28
D gene: TRBD1
J gene: TRBJ1-1
clone size: .
CDR3 DNA: TGTGCCAGCAGGGTAGGACAGGGTCGGAACACTGAAGCTTTCTTT
CDR3 protein: CASRVGQGRNTEAFF

V gene: TRBV28
D gene: .
J gene: TRBJ1-5
clone size: .
CDR3 DNA: TGTGCCAGCAGTTACGTGCCAGGGCAGCCCCAGCATTTT
CDR3 protein: CASSYVPGQPQHF

V gene: TRBV7-2
D gene: TRBD2
J gene: TRBJ2-1
clone size: .
CDR3 DNA: TGTGCCAGCAGCTTAGGACTAGCGGGAGGTCCTGAGCAGTTCTTC
CDR3 protein: CASSLGLAGGPEQFF

V gene: TRBV7-9
D gene: TRBD1
J gene: TRBJ1-5
clone size: .
CDR3 DNA: TGTGCCAGCAGCTTAGAGGGACAGAAGAATCAGCCCCAGCATTTT
CDR3 protein: CASSLEGQKNQPQHF